The 18 T cell receptor beta chains reported below all come from one sample, sequenced in a study of blood T cell repertoires in COVID-19. The assay was immunoSEQ multiplex PCR, and TCRdb's table has in-frame clones only and misses some. The sample includes hundreds of thousands of clones, under 90% of them seen just once. The material sequenced was peripheral blood. Receptors were obtained from a man between 25 and 39 years old with active or convalescent COVID-19.

This clone was detected only once. The genes are TRBV3-1 (or the pseudogene TRBV3-2) and TRBJ2-4; the D gene is possibly TRBD1 (5 bases). Germline CDR1 LGHDT, CDR2 YNNKEL (reference sequence). CDR3 length equals 17 residues. V was clipped by 0 bases and J by 1 base, with 13 bases between them. This chain's CDR3 is CASSQDGRARAKNIQYF. CDR3 coding DNA: TGTGCCAGCAGCCAAGATGGCAGGGCGAGGGCCAAAAACATTCAGTACTTC.

The rearrangement links TRBV2 to TRBJ1-1; a possible D gene is TRBD1 (6 bases). Germline-derived CDR1 and CDR2 are SNHLY and FYNNEI. The CDR3 totals 11 residues. Trimming removed 7 bases from V and 4 bases from J, with 7 bases in between. CDR3 region: CASNRATEAFF. The CDR3 DNA is TGTGCCAGCAACAGGGCCACTGAAGCTTTCTTT. Complete variable domain (other parts from reference TRBV2 and TRBJ1-1): EPEVTQTPSHQVTQMGQEVILRCVPISNHLYFYWYRQILGQKVEFLVSFYNNEISEKSEIFDDQFSVERPDGSNFTLKIRSTKLEDSAMYFCASNRATEAFFGQGTRLTVV.

The rearrangement uses TRBV9 and TRBJ2-1, with D perhaps TRBD2 (6 bases). This CDR3 is 13 amino acids long. With 0 bases removed from V and 8 bases from J, the gap between germline ends came to 9 bases. CDR1 is SGDLS, CDR2 YYNGEE, per germline. CDR3 region: CASSVGGGDEQFF. CDR3 bases: TGTGCCAGCAGCGTAGGGGGCGGGGATGAGCAGTTCTTC. The full variable domain, its missing parts supplied by reference TRBV9 and TRBJ2-1, is DSGVTQTPKHLITATGQRVTLRCSPRSGDLSVYWYQQSLDQGLQFLIQYYNGEERAKGNILERFSAQQFPDLHSELNLSSLELGDSALYFCASSVGGGDEQFFGPGTRLTVL.

V and J are TRBV7-2 and TRBJ1-1; possibly TRBD1 for D (6 bases). Germline V gives CDR1 SGHTA, CDR2 FQGNSA. V gave up 4 bases and J gave up 1 base, with 10 bases separating them. The CDR3 loop spans 14 amino acids. CDR3 bases: TGTGCCAGCAGCTCCGGGACAACGAACACTGAAGCTTTCTTT. It translates to CASSSGTTNTEAFF.

The chain employs TRBV4-2 and TRBJ2-7; 7 nucleotides line up with TRBD2. Germline V lookup: CDR1 LGHNA, CDR2 YNFKEQ. Germline trimming cut 0 bases from V and 7 bases from J; bases unmatched to any gene: 9. The CDR3 spans 15 residues. CDR3 residues: CASSQEGTIEGEQYF. The CDR3 DNA follows: TGTGCCAGCAGCCAAGAGGGGACTATCGAAGGGGAGCAGTACTTC.

The chain carries TRBV28 and TRBJ2-7; D possibly corresponds to TRBD1 (5 bases). Trimming pared 6 bases from V and 2 bases from J, leaving 8 bases between. Germline CDR1 is MDHEN and CDR2 is SYDVKM. This CDR3 is 12 amino acids long. CDR3 in amino acids: CASSQGPYEQYF. For the CDR3, the DNA is TGTGCCAGCAGCCAGGGCCCCTACGAGCAGTACTTC.

V usage is TRBV30 and J usage is TRBJ2-7, with D hard to call. Per germline, CDR1 GTSNPN and CDR2 SVGIG (reference sequence). Trimming removed 2 bases from V and 2 bases from J, with 7 bases in between. The CDR3 loop spans 12 amino acids. Written as DNA, the CDR3 is TGTGCCTGGAGTCGGAGTACCTACGAGCAGTACTTC. Protein product: CAWSRSTYEQYF.

The chain employs TRBV29-1 and TRBJ1-5; D uncertain. Germline values: CDR1 SQVTM, CDR2 ANQGSEA. The CDR3 loop spans 12 amino acids. The V and J ends lost 4 bases and 3 bases respectively, with 7 bases between them. CDR3 amino acids: CSVGGINQPQHF. For the CDR3, the DNA is TGCAGCGTTGGAGGTATCAATCAGCCCCAGCATTTT.

This chain links TRBV3-1 (or the pseudogene TRBV3-2) with TRBJ2-1; 11 bases are a match to TRBD2. Germline lookup yields CDR1 LGHDT and CDR2 YNNKEL (reference sequence). The J segment lost 10 bases and the V segment lost 4 bases, leaving 3 bases of the junction unmatched. The CDR3 runs 13 residues. The CDR3 DNA sequence: TGTGCCAGCAGCCGGCGACTAGCGGGGGAGCAGTTCTTC. Amino acid sequence: CASSRRLAGEQFF.

This chain uses TRBV12-3 or TRBV12-4 with TRBJ2-7, with D perhaps TRBD2 (5 bases). Trimming left V 5 bases short and J 6 bases short, with 11 bases between. CDR3 length equals 12 residues. DNA of the CDR3: TGTGCCAGCAGTCCCCGCGGGCCCGAGCAGTACTTC. Translated, it gives CASSPRGPEQYF.

This clone has just one count. The V and J genes are TRBV18 and TRBJ1-1, with 7 bases identical to TRBD1. The V gene end was trimmed by 1 base and the J gene end by 0 bases; junction bases not matched to a gene: 2. CDR1 is KGHSH, CDR2 LQKENI, per germline. The CDR3 consists of 15 residues. DNA for the CDR3: TGTGCCAGCTCACCACGGGACAGATTGAACACTGAAGCTTTCTTT. Encoded protein: CASSPRDRLNTEAFF.

This clone showed up just a few times. The CDR3 sequence: CASSPRQGNSPLHF. In nucleotides, the CDR3 is TGTGCCAGCAGCCCAAGACAGGGCAATTCACCCCTCCACTTT. V usage is TRBV7-2 and J usage is TRBJ1-6; TRBD1 matches at 7 bases. In germline, CDR1 is SGHTA, CDR2 FQGNSA. V lost 5 bases, J lost 7 bases, and 5 bases stayed unmatched. The CDR3 runs 14 residues.

With respect to this clone: The junction differs from germline at one of its ends, possibly a read error. V is TRBV5-1 and J is TRBJ2-7, with 16 bases lining up with TRBD2. From germline, CDR1 is SGHRS and CDR2 YFSETQ. CDR3 size: 14 residues. CDR3 residues: CASSEGLAGGPSSF. Written as DNA, the CDR3 is TGCGCCAGCAGCGAGGGACTAGCGGGGGGGCCGAGTTCCTTC.

V and J are TRBV5-1 and TRBJ2-2; 9 bases fit TRBD2. The CDR3 is 17 amino acids. Germline values: CDR1 SGHRS, CDR2 YFSETQ. J gave up 7 bases and V 4 bases, and 14 bases lay outside the gene matches. The CDR3 nucleotides read TGCGCCAGCAGCCCGACCAGGGGTAGCGGGAGTGGCGGGGAGCTGTTTTTT. Translated, it gives CASSPTRGSGSGGELFF.

This chain connects TRBV7-8 to TRBJ1-3; 8 positions agree with TRBD1. Per the germline V gene, CDR1 is SGHVS and CDR2 is FQNEAQ. The ends lost 2 bases at V and 1 base at J; junction bases unmatched: 7. The CDR3 has 17 amino acids. The CDR3 sequence: CASSLLGQAISGNTIYF. The CDR3 DNA is TGTGCCAGCAGCTTATTGGGACAGGCGATTTCTGGAAACACCATATATTTT.

The chain joins TRBV2 to TRBJ2-7, with TRBD1 identical over 9 bases. Trimming cost V 0 bases and J 3 bases; bases outside gene matches: 3. CDR3 length: 15 residues. Germline V gene data show CDR1 as SNHLY and CDR2 as FYNNEI. The CDR3 here is CASSEAGDRVYEQYF. CDR3 DNA: TGTGCCAGCAGTGAAGCGGGGGACAGGGTCTACGAGCAGTACTTC.

V is TRBV15 and J is TRBJ2-5; D unresolved. CDR3 length: 14 residues. Germline V gene lookup returns CDR1 LNHNV and CDR2 YYDKDF (reference sequence). Trimming shortened V by 1 base and J by 6 bases, and 12 bases separated the two germline ends. The DNA of the CDR3 is TGTGCCACCAGCAGAGGTGGAGACGGAAAGACCCAGTACTTC. It yields the protein CATSRGGDGKTQYF.

This clone has more than one count but fewer than ten. This sequence joins TRBV5-1 and TRBJ2-1; no clear D gene. V was shortened by 5 bases and J by 0 bases, with 9 bases between the two germline ends. Per the germline V gene, CDR1 is SGHRS and CDR2 is YFSETQ. The CDR3 length is 14 residues. The CDR3 sequence is CASRYTTSYNEQFF. In nucleotides, the CDR3 is TGCGCCAGCAGGTACACTACCTCCTACAATGAGCAGTTCTTC. Looking up the rest from reference TRBV5-1 and TRBJ2-1 gives the full variable domain: KAGVTQTPRYLIKTRGQQVTLSCSPISGHRSVSWYQQTPGQGLQFLFEYFSETQRNKGNFPGRFSGRQFSNSRSEMNVSTLELGDSALYLCASRYTTSYNEQFFGPGTRLTVL.